These 2 T cell receptor beta chains originate from one sample sequenced in a study of shared clonotypes between healthy human individuals. Method: immunoSEQ multiplex PCR; TCRdb's copy keeps in-frame clones and lacks some. The data hold around 1.6 million clones, with 95% to 99% observed a single time. The sequenced sample was naive CD4+ T cells sorted from blood. The subset was: CD45RA+ positively selected. These receptor sequences come from a man younger than 40 in good health.

The chain is built from TRBV5-1 and TRBJ2-1; D tentatively fits TRBD1 or TRBD2 (5 bases each). Germline-derived CDR1 and CDR2 are SGHRS and YFSETQ. The length of the CDR3 is 16 residues. Trimming took off 0 bases at V and 5 bases at J, with 15 bases between the two ends. CDR3 nucleotide sequence: TGCGCCAGCAGCTTGGGAGGGGCGGTTTTCGACAATGAGCAGTTCTTC. This gives the protein CASSLGGAVFDNEQFF. Combining the CDR3 with reference TRBV5-1 and TRBJ2-1 gives the whole variable domain KAGVTQTPRYLIKTRGQQVTLSCSPISGHRSVSWYQQTPGQGLQFLFEYFSETQRNKGNFPGRFSGRQFSNSRSEMNVSTLELGDSALYLCASSLGGAVFDNEQFFGPGTRLTVL.

About this clone itself: Different DNA sequences within this sample yield the same CDR3. This chain joins TRBV19 and TRBJ1-5; D perhaps matches TRBD1 (5 bases). V was trimmed by 4 bases and J by 4 bases, leaving 14 bases between them. The CDR3 loop spans 15 amino acids. Germline CDR1 and CDR2: LNHDA and SQIVND (reference sequence). This chain's CDR3 is CASSTDRGRNQPQHF. In nucleotides, the CDR3 is TGTGCCAGTAGTACCGACAGAGGCCGGAATCAGCCCCAGCATTTT.